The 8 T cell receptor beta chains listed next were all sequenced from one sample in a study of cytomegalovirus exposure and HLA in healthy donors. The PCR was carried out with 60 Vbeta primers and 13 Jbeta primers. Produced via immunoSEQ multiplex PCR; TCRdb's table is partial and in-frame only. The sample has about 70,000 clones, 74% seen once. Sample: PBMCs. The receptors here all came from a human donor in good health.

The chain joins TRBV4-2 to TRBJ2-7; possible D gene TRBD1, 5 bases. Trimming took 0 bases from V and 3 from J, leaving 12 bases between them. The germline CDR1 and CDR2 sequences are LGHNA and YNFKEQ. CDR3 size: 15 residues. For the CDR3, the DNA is TGTGCCAGCAGCCAAGATACAGGCCTCGACTACGAGCAGTACTTC. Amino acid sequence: CASSQDTGLDYEQYF.

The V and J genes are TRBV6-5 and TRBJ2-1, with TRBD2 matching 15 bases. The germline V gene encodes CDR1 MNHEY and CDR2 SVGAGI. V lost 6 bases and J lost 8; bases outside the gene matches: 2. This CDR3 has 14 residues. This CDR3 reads CASSGTSGRHEQFF. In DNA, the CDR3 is TGTGCCAGCAGCGGGACTAGCGGGAGGCATGAGCAGTTCTTC.

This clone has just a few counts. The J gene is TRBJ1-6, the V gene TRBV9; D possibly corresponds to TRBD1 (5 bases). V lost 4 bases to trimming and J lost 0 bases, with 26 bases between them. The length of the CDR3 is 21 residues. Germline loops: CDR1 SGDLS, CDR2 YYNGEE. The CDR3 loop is CASSKTVGVGASSSYNSPLHF. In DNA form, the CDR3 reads TGTGCCAGCAGCAAAACCGTTGGAGTTGGGGCTTCGAGCTCCTATAATTCACCCCTCCACTTT.

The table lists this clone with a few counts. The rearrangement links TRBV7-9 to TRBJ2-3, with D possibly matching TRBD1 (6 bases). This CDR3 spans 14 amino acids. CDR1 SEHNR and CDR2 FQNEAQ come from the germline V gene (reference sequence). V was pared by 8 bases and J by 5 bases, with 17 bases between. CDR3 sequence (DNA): TGTGCCAGCTTGGGGTCAGGGGTAGGAGATACGCAGTATTTT. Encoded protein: CASLGSGVGDTQYF.

In nucleotides, the CDR3 is TGTGCCAGCAGAAGAACTAGCGGGGGGGCGACCCAGTACTTC. Translated: CASRRTSGGATQYF. This chain connects TRBV28 to TRBJ2-5, with TRBD2 identical over 13 bases. This CDR3 has 14 residues. Unmatched junction bases numbered 5, after V lost 6 bases and J lost 7 bases. CDR1 is MDHEN, CDR2 SYDVKM, per germline.

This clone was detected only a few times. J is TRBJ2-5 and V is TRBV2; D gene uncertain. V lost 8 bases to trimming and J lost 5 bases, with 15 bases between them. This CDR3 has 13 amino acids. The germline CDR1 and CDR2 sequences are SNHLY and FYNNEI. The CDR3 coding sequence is TGTGCCAGCGGAAGCGTCACTCTGGAGACCCAGTACTTC. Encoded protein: CASGSVTLETQYF.

The CDR3 DNA reads as TGTGCCAGCAGTTCATCGACTAGCGGGAGCGGTGAGCAGTTCTTC. It codes for CASSSSTSGSGEQFF. The V call is TRBV6-5, the J call TRBJ2-1; TRBD2 matches at 12 bases. Trimming at V came to 4 bases and at J to 9 bases, leaving 7 bases not matched to a gene. The CDR3 is 15 residues long. From germline, CDR1 is MNHEY and CDR2 SVGAGI.

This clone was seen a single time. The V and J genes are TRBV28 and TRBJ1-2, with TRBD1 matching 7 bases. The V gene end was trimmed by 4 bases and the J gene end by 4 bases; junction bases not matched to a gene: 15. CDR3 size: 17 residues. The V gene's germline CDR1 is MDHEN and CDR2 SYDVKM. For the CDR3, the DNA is TGTGCCAGCAGTTCCCCCGGTAAGGGGGCGCATGGCTATGGCTACACCTTC. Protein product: CASSSPGKGAHGYGYTF.